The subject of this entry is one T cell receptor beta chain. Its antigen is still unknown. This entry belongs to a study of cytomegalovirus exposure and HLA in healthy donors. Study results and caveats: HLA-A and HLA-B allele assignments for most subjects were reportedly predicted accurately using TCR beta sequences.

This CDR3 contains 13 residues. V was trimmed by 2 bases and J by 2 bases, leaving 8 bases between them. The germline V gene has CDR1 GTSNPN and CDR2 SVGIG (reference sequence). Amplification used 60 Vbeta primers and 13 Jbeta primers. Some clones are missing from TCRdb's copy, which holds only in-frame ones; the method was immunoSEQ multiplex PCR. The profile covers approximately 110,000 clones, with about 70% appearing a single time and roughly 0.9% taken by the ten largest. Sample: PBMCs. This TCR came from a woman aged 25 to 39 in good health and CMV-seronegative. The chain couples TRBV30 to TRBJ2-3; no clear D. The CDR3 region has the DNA TGTGCCTGGAGTCAGGCCTTCACAGATACGCAGTATTTT. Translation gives CAWSQAFTDTQYF. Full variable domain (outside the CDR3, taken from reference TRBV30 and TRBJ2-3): SQTIHQWPATLVQPVGSPLSLECTVEGTSNPNLYWYRQAAGRGLQLLFYSVGIGQISSEVPQNLSASRPQDRQFILSSKKLLLSDSGFYLCAWSQAFTDTQYFGPGTRLTVL.